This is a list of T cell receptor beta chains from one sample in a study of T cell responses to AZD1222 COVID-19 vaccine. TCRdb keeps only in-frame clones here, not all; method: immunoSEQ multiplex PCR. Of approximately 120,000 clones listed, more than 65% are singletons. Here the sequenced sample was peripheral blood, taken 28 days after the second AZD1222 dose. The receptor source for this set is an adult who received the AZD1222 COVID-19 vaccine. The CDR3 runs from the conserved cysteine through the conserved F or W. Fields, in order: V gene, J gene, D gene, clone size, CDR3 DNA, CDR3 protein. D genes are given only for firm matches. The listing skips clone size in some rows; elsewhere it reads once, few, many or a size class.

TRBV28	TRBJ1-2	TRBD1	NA	TGTGCCTCAGCCCCCGTGCCAGGGGGGGTCTATGGCTACACCTTC	CASAPVPGGVYGYTF
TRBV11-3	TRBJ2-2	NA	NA	TGTGCCAGCAGCTTAGCAGGACTTCACACCGGGGAGCTGTTTTTT	CASSLAGLHTGELFF
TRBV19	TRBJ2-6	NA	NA	TGTGCCAGTAGCACAGGGATCTCTGGGGCCAACGTCCTGACTTTC	CASSTGISGANVLTF
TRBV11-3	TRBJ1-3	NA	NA	TGTGCCAGCAGCTTAGTCTTCGGCGCCTCCGACCCCTCTGGAAACACCATATATTTT	CASSLVFGASDPSGNTIYF
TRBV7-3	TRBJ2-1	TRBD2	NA	TGTGCCAGCAGCTTGACGGGGGGGCAGTACAATGAGCAGTTCTTC	CASSLTGGQYNEQFF
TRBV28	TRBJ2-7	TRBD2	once	TGTGCCAGCAGTTTGGCCGGGGGGGTTGTAGGCTACGAGCAGTACTTC	CASSLAGGVVGYEQYF
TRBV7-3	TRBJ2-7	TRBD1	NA	TGTGCCAGCAGCCTACCCCGAGACAGGGAAACCTACGAGCAGTACTTC	CASSLPRDRETYEQYF
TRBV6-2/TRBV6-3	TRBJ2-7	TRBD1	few	TGTGCCAGCAGTCCCACGAGTCAAACAGGGGGCTCGAACTTC	CASSPTSQTGGSNF
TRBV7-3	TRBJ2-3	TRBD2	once	TGTGCCAGCAGCTTTGGGAGCGGGGTCACAGATACGCAGTATTTT	CASSFGSGVTDTQYF
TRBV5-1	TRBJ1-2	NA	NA	TGCGCCAGCAGCTTGCGGCCCCCCGGGGGCACTGCCTCCTATGGCTACACCTTC	CASSLRPPGGTASYGYTF
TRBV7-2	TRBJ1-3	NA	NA	TGTGCCAGCAGCCAGCGGGGAAACACCATATATTTT	CASSQRGNTIYF
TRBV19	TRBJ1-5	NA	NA	TGTGCCAGTAGTTCACGACAAGACAATCAGCCCCAGCATTTT	CASSSRQDNQPQHF
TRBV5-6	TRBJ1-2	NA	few	TGTGCCAGCAGCTTGGGGACAAACCTCTATGGCTACACCTTC	CASSLGTNLYGYTF
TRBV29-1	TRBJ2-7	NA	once	TGCAGCGTACCTGCGAATAGGGACTCCTACGAGCAGTACTTC	CSVPANRDSYEQYF
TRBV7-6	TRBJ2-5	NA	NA	TGTGCCAGCAGCTACCGGACGGGAGAGACCCAGTACTTC	CASSYRTGETQYF
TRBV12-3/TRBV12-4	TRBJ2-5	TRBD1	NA	TGTGCCAGCAGCCCGGGACAGCAAGAGACCCAGTACTTC	CASSPGQQETQYF
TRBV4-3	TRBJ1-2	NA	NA	TGCGCCAGCAGCCAAGGGAGTCAGGGGCGGCATGGCTACACCTTC	CASSQGSQGRHGYTF
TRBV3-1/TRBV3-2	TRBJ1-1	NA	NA	TGTGCCAGCAGCCCTGGGATAGGACAAGGGGGCACTGAAGCTTTCTTT	CASSPGIGQGGTEAFF
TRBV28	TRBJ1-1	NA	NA	TGTGCCAGCAGTTTAGTAGTGCAAAACGGGGCTTTCTTT	CASSLVVQNGAFF
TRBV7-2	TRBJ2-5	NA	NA	TGTGCCAGCAGCTTAAAGGTCTCAGGGGAGACCCAGTACTTC	CASSLKVSGETQYF
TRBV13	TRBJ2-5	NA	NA	TGTGCCAGCAGCTTAGGCGGCAGTGGCCGGGAGACCCAGTACTTC	CASSLGGSGRETQYF
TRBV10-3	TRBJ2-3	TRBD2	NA	TGTGCCATCAGTAGGGCGGGACTAGCGGAACTAGATACGCAGTATTTT	CAISRAGLAELDTQYF